This T cell receptor beta chain derives from a study of T-cell reconstitution after alpha-beta-depleted transplantation in children. Losses at the gene ends were 2 bases for V and 4 bases for J; bases not matched to a gene: 6. Germline V gene data show CDR1 as SGDLS and CDR2 as YYNGEE. The CDR3 is 15 residues long. During its preparation, the TCRbeta library received unique molecular identifiers. TCRdb re-called the PCR reads with MiXCR, one entry per CDR3 protein. This sample has around 680,000 distinct CDR3 sequences; 16% occur once, and the top ten carry approximately 1%. This clonotype was seen only a few times.

The chain joins TRBV9 to TRBJ2-1; 7 nucleotides align to TRBD1. The origin of this receptor is a human donor who donated a stem cell graft to a child with acute myeloid leukemia. The sample in question was PBMCs from the stem cell graft donor, obtained from the stem cell graft. This CDR3 is CASSVGDRAYNEQFF. Here the CDR3 DNA reads TGTGCCAGCAGCGTTGGAGACAGGGCTTACAATGAGCAGTTCTTC. Combining the CDR3 with reference TRBV9 and TRBJ2-1 gives the whole variable domain DSGVTQTPKHLITATGQRVTLRCSPRSGDLSVYWYQQSLDQGLQFLIQYYNGEERAKGNILERFSAQQFPDLHSELNLSSLELGDSALYFCASSVGDRAYNEQFFGPGTRLTVL.